This is a list of T cell receptor beta chains from one sample in a study of blood T cell repertoires in COVID-19. Generated by immunoSEQ multiplex PCR, the TCRdb table keeps only in-frame clones and is missing some. The sample contains roughly 300,000 clones, 85% of which appear only once. Sequencing was done on a sample of peripheral blood. These receptors were taken from a human donor in a cohort sampled during active COVID-19. The CDR3 runs from the conserved cysteine through the conserved F or W. A D gene is named only where the DNA matches it firmly. Not every row has a clone size; where given, it reads once, few, many or a size class.

V gene	D gene	J gene	clone size	CDR3 protein	CDR3 DNA
TRBV19	NA	TRBJ1-1	NA	CASSIMTGLQAFF	TGTGCCAGTAGTATAATGACAGGCCTACAAGCTTTCTTT
TRBV5-1	NA	TRBJ1-1	NA	CASSLDTGNTEAFF	TGCGCCAGCAGCTTAGATACAGGGAACACTGAAGCTTTCTTT
TRBV12-5	TRBD1	TRBJ1-1	NA	CASGTGQNTEAFF	TGTGCTAGTGGGACAGGGCAGAACACTGAAGCTTTCTTT
TRBV6-5	TRBD1	TRBJ1-5	NA	CASRDRPDQPQHF	TGTGCCAGCAGGGACAGGCCCGATCAGCCCCAGCATTTT
TRBV5-6	NA	TRBJ1-4	NA	CASSSSPDRNEKLFF	TGTGCCAGCAGCTCGTCGCCGGACAGAAATGAAAAACTGTTTTTT
TRBV30	TRBD1	TRBJ1-1	NA	CAWIDRGMNTEAFF	TGTGCCTGGATCGACAGGGGAATGAACACTGAAGCTTTCTTT
TRBV18	TRBD1	TRBJ2-7	NA	CASSPDRASDEQYF	TGTGCCAGCTCGCCGGACAGGGCCTCGGACGAGCAGTACTTC
TRBV6-5	NA	TRBJ2-7	NA	CASSILQGPTAEQYF	TGTGCCAGCAGTATACTGCAGGGGCCCACGGCCGAGCAGTACTTC
TRBV5-1	TRBD2	TRBJ2-1	NA	CASSANLRDYGYNEQFF	TGCGCCAGCAGCGCGAACCTCCGGGACTATGGCTACAATGAGCAGTTCTTC
TRBV10-1	NA	TRBJ2-2	NA	CASSESDRAGHSTGELFF	TGCGCCAGCAGTGAGTCGGATAGAGCGGGACACTCCACCGGGGAGCTGTTTTTT
TRBV24-1	NA	TRBJ2-2	NA	CATTDTGELFF	TGTGCCACCACGGACACCGGGGAGCTGTTTTTT
TRBV30	NA	TRBJ2-2	NA	CAWRTVGTGELFF	TGTGCCTGGAGAACAGTGGGCACCGGGGAGCTGTTTTTT
TRBV3-1/TRBV3-2	NA	TRBJ2-7	NA	CASSRGRGYEQYF	TGTGCCAGCAGCCGGGGGCGGGGGTACGAGCAGTACTTC
TRBV9	TRBD1	TRBJ2-3	NA	CASSVALRGLGTDTQYF	TGTGCCAGCAGCGTAGCTCTCAGGGGGCTGGGTACAGATACGCAGTATTTT
TRBV27	TRBD1	TRBJ2-7	NA	CASSSRDRLYEQYF	TGTGCCAGCAGTTCCCGGGACAGACTCTACGAGCAGTACTTC
TRBV7-8	NA	TRBJ2-4	few	CASTLQPKGAGNIQYF	TGTGCCAGCACCCTTCAACCCAAGGGGGCGGGGAACATTCAGTACTTC
TRBV19	TRBD1	TRBJ1-2	NA	CASSMTGNYYGYTF	TGTGCCAGTAGTATGACAGGGAATTACTATGGCTACACCTTC
TRBV11-2	TRBD2	TRBJ2-3	NA	CASSKASGGTYTDTQYF	TGTGCCAGCAGTAAAGCTAGCGGGGGGACCTACACAGATACGCAGTATTTT
TRBV7-3	TRBD1	TRBJ1-1	once	CAAQTGPTEAFF	TGTGCCGCACAGACAGGGCCCACTGAAGCTTTCTTT
TRBV6-5	TRBD2	TRBJ2-7	once	CASRGRVDEQYF	TGTGCCAGCAGGGGGAGGGTGGACGAGCAGTACTTC
TRBV6-5	NA	TRBJ1-4	NA	CASSPKGNEKLFF	TGTGCCAGCAGCCCAAAGGGGAATGAAAAACTGTTTTTT
TRBV9	NA	TRBJ2-2	NA	CASSPISGSGPSGELFF	TGTGCCAGCAGTCCAATATCAGGGTCGGGCCCATCCGGGGAGCTGTTTTTT
TRBV5-1	NA	TRBJ2-7	NA	CASSLDGQNIYEQYF	TGCGCCAGCAGCTTAGATGGACAGAATATCTACGAGCAGTACTTC
TRBV2	NA	TRBJ2-3	NA	CASSDGLASTDTQYF	TGTGCCAGCAGTGATGGACTCGCCAGCACAGATACGCAGTATTTT
TRBV5-6	TRBD1	TRBJ1-2	NA	CASSLNRGQGEYGYTF	TGTGCCAGCAGCCTTAACAGGGGGCAAGGGGAGTATGGCTACACCTTC
TRBV6-5	TRBD2	TRBJ2-3	once	CAGVLAGGIDTQYF	TGTGCCGGGGTTCTAGCGGGGGGAATAGATACGCAGTATTTT
TRBV6-1	TRBD1	TRBJ1-1	NA	CASSGFVGTAYTWAFF	TGTGCCAGCAGTGGGTTTGTCGGGACAGCGTATACGTGGGCTTTCTTT
TRBV2	NA	TRBJ2-3	NA	CASGGEGSTDTQYF	TGTGCCAGCGGGGGCGAGGGGAGTACAGATACGCAGTATTTT
TRBV19	TRBD2	TRBJ2-3	NA	CASSAHLASGAGTDTQYF	TGTGCCAGTAGTGCCCACTTGGCTAGCGGGGCTGGCACAGATACGCAGTATTTT
TRBV6-5	NA	TRBJ2-7	NA	CASTKGGRTYEQYF	TGTGCCAGCACCAAGGGGGGGCGGACCTACGAGCAGTACTTC
TRBV6-4	NA	TRBJ1-5	NA	CASSSDSTGNQPQHF	TGTGCCAGCAGTTCAGACAGCACAGGCAATCAGCCCCAGCATTTT
TRBV24-1	NA	TRBJ2-5	NA	CATSDPRGAKQETQYF	TGTGCCACCAGTGACCCCAGGGGGGCGAAACAAGAGACCCAGTACTTC
TRBV19	NA	TRBJ1-1	NA	CASSYSGLGRNTEAFF	TGTGCCAGTAGTTATAGTGGATTGGGGAGGAACACTGAAGCTTTCTTT
TRBV19	TRBD1	TRBJ1-1	NA	CAILRDRGRGRVNTEAFF	TGTGCCATCCTCCGGGACAGGGGGCGTGGGCGGGTGAACACTGAAGCTTTCTTT
TRBV12-3/TRBV12-4	NA	TRBJ1-1	few	CASSFPGLEAFF	TGTGCCAGCAGTTTCCCGGGTCTAGAAGCTTTCTTT
TRBV5-1	TRBD1	TRBJ2-7	NA	CASSFGTGSYEQYF	TGCGCCAGCAGCTTCGGGACAGGGTCCTACGAGCAGTACTTC
TRBV18	TRBD1	TRBJ1-2	NA	CASSPSNRGQSYGYTF	TGTGCCAGCTCACCATCGAACAGGGGGCAGAGCTATGGCTACACCTTC
TRBV30	TRBD1	TRBJ1-2	NA	CAWNYRDRGAYGYTF	TGTGCCTGGAACTACAGGGACAGGGGGGCCTATGGCTACACCTTC
TRBV10-2	TRBD1	TRBJ1-2	few	CASNEQGARGYTF	TGCGCCAGCAACGAACAGGGGGCGAGGGGCTACACCTTC
TRBV6-5	TRBD1	TRBJ2-5	many	CASSDRVGLETQYF	TGTGCCAGCAGCGACAGGGTAGGGTTAGAGACCCAGTACTTC
TRBV11-3	NA	TRBJ1-1	NA	CASSLAGKAEAFF	TGTGCCAGCAGCTTAGCAGGGAAAGCTGAAGCTTTCTTT
TRBV19	NA	TRBJ2-7	NA	CASSADRYENYEQYF	TGTGCCAGTAGTGCCGACAGGTATGAAAACTACGAGCAGTACTTC
TRBV30	NA	TRBJ2-7	once	CAWSVSGEQYF	TGTGCCTGGAGTGTATCCGGCGAGCAGTACTTC
TRBV3-1/TRBV3-2	TRBD1	TRBJ1-2	NA	CASSQLNWGQGVVNYGYTF	TGTGCCAGCAGCCAACTAAATTGGGGACAGGGGGTTGTAAACTATGGCTACACCTTC
TRBV27	TRBD1	TRBJ2-7	NA	CASSLTRGHRDRGLEQYF	TGTGCCAGCAGTCTTACTCGCGGCCACCGGGACAGGGGGCTTGAGCAGTACTTC
TRBV6-5	NA	TRBJ2-3	NA	CASSRDHPDTQYF	TGTGCCAGCAGCAGGGATCATCCAGATACGCAGTATTTT
TRBV27	TRBD1	TRBJ2-1	NA	CASSHRDRAGEQFF	TGTGCCAGCAGTCACCGGGACAGGGCTGGGGAGCAGTTCTTC
TRBV6-6	NA	TRBJ1-4	few	CASSRGFNEKLFF	TGTGCCAGCAGTAGGGGATTTAATGAAAAACTGTTTTTT
TRBV6-5	TRBD1	TRBJ1-4	NA	CASSYSERGLEKLFF	TGTGCCAGCAGTTACTCGGAAAGGGGGCTTGAAAAACTGTTTTTT
TRBV5-1	TRBD2	TRBJ2-4	NA	CASTRGGPKNIQYF	TGCGCCAGCACCCGGGGGGGACCCAAAAACATTCAGTACTTC
TRBV4-1	NA	TRBJ2-7	NA	CASSPTLLVSYEQYF	TGCGCCAGCAGCCCGACACTGCTTGTGTCCTACGAGCAGTACTTC
TRBV19	NA	TRBJ1-5	NA	CASSTTDSSNQPQHF	TGTGCCAGTAGTACTACGGACAGTTCCAATCAGCCCCAGCATTTT
TRBV10-3	NA	TRBJ1-1	NA	CAISESYNTEAFF	TGTGCCATCAGTGAGTCTTATAACACTGAAGCTTTCTTT